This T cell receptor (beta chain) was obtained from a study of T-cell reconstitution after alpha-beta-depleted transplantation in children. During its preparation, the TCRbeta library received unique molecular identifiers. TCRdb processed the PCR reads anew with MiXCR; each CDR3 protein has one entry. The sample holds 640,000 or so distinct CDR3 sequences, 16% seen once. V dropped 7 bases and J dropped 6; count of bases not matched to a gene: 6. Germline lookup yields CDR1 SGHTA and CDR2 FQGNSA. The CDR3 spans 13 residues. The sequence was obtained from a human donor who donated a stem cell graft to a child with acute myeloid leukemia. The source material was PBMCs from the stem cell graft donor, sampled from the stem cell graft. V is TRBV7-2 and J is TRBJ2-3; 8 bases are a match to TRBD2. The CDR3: CASTGGRLDTQYF. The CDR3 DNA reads TGTGCCAGCACGGGGGGGCGATTGGATACGCAGTATTTT. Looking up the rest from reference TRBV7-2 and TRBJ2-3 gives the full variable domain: GAGVSQSPSNKVTEKGKDVELRCDPISGHTALYWYRQSLGQGLEFLIYFQGNSAPDKSGLPSDRFSAERTGGSVSTLTIQRTQQEDSAVYLCASTGGRLDTQYFGPGTRLTVL.